This TCR beta chain was captured by sequencing in a study of cytomegalovirus exposure and HLA in healthy donors. V dropped 2 bases and J dropped 3; count of bases not matched to a gene: 6. Germline loops: CDR1 MNHNY, CDR2 SVGAGI (reference sequence). The CDR3 is made up of 16 amino acids. 60 Vbeta and 13 Jbeta primers were used in PCR. Some clones are missing from TCRdb's copy, which holds only in-frame ones; the method was immunoSEQ multiplex PCR. The sample lists roughly 190,000 clones; 9.5% were seen once. This TCR came from a woman aged 25 to 39 in good health and CMV-seropositive. Sequenced: PBMCs. V gene TRBV6-6 combines with J gene TRBJ2-7; 11 positions agree with TRBD2. CDR3 protein: CASSYQTSGVNYEQYF. CDR3 nucleotide sequence: TGTGCCAGCAGTTACCAGACTAGCGGGGTAAACTACGAGCAGTACTTC.